This T cell receptor beta chain was profiled in a study of Ad26.COV2.S vaccination and SARS-CoV-2 variants. General study findings and limits: Compared with placebo recipients, vaccine recipients had higher spike-specific TCR breadth.

A single count supports this clone. What it recognizes is unknown. The data were produced by immunoSEQ multiplex PCR, yet TCRdb's version contains in-frame clones alone and is incomplete. Of 350,000 to 450,000 clones detected, 83% appear once; the ten largest clones hold around 7%. The CDR3 is 12 residues long. Germline CDR1 MNHEY, CDR2 SVGAGI. V shed 7 bases and J shed 3 bases, with 10 bases lying between them. This sample's treatment: roughly 18 received Ad26.COV2.S at low or high dose, single or two shots; five or six received placebo; per-sample allocation not given. Sampling was done on day 63 after the first vaccine or placebo injection. Expressing Wuhan-strain SARS-CoV-2 spike, an Ad26 vector served as the vaccine.

The receptor's source is a person between 18 and 60 years old who received the Ad26.COV2.S COVID-19 vaccine or a placebo. The input for sequencing was peripheral blood, taken in a trial of Ad26.COV2.S vaccine versus placebo. The chain recombines TRBV6-5 with TRBJ2-7, with D tentatively TRBD2 (5 bases). The CDR3 region is CASTSGYYEQYF. In DNA form, the CDR3 reads TGTGCCAGCACCAGCGGTTACTACGAGCAGTACTTC.